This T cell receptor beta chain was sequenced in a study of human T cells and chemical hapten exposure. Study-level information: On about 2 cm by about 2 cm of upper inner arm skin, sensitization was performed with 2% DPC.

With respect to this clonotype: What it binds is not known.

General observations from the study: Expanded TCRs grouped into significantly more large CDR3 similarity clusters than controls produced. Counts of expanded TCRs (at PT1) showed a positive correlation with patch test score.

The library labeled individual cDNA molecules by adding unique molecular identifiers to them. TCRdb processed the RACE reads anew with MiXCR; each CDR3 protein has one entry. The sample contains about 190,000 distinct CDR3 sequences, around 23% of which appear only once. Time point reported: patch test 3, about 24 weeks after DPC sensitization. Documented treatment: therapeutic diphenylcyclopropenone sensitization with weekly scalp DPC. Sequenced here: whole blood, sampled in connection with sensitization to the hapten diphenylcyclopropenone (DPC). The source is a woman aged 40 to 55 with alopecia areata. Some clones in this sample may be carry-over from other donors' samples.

The CDR3 DNA follows: TGCGCCAGCAGTGTTGACTACTCAGATACGCAGTATTTT. Residues: CASSVDYSDTQYF. This chain uses TRBV10-2 with TRBJ2-3; perhaps TRBD2 as D (5 bases). With 4 bases removed from V and 4 bases from J, the gap between germline ends came to 9 bases. This CDR3 comprises 13 residues. Looked up from germline, CDR1 is WSHSY and CDR2 is SAAADI.